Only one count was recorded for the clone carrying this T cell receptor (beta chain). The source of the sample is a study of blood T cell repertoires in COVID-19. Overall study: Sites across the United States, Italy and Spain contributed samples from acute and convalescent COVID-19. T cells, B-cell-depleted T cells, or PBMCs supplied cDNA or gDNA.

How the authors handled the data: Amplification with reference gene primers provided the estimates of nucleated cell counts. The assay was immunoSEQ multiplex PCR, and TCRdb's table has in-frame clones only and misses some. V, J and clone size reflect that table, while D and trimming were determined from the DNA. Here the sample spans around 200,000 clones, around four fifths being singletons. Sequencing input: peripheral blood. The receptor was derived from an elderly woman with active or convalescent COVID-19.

DNA for the CDR3: TGTGCCAGCAGTTTAACCGGGACAGGGCTAGTAGGTGCCTACGAGCAGTACTTC. Its protein is CASSLTGTGLVGAYEQYF. This chain joins TRBV28 and TRBJ2-7, with TRBD1 identical over 9 bases. The CDR3 extends over 18 amino acids. Germline V gives CDR1 MDHEN, CDR2 SYDVKM. J lost 2 bases, V lost 2 bases, and 13 bases had no gene match.